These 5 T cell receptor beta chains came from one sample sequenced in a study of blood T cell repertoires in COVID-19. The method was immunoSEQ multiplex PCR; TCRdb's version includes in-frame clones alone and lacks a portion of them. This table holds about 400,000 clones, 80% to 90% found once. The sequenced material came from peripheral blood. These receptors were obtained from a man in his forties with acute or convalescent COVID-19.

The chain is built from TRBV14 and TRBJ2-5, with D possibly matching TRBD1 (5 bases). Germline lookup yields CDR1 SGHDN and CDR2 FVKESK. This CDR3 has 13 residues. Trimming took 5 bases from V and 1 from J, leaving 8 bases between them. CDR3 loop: CASSRTIQETQYF. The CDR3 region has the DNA TGTGCCAGCAGCAGGACAATCCAAGAGACCCAGTACTTC.

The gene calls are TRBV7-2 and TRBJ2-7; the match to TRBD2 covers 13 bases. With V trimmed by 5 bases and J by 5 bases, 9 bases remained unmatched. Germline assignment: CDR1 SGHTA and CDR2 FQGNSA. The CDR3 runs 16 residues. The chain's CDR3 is CASSPWTSGSANEQYF. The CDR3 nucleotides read TGTGCCAGCAGCCCATGGACTAGCGGGAGCGCCAACGAGCAGTACTTC.

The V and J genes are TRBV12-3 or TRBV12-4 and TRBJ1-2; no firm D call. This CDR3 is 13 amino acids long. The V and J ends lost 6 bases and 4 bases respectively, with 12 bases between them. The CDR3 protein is CASSRTVTYGYTF. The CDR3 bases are TGTGCCAGCAGCCGCACAGTCACCTATGGCTACACCTTC.

The CDR3 coding sequence is TGTGCCAGCAGTGAATTGCACAGTACTAATGAAAAACTGTTTTTT. Translating it yields CASSELHSTNEKLFF. The chain is built from TRBV25-1 and TRBJ1-4; no definite D call. The V end was cut by 1 base, the J end by 2 bases, with 8 bases between. This CDR3 contains 15 residues. The germline V gene has CDR1 MGHDK and CDR2 SYGVNS.

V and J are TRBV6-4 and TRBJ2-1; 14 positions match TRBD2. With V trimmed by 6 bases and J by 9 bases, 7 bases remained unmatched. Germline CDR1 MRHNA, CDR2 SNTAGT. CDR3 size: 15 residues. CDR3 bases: TGTGCCAGCAGCCGACTAGCGGGAGGGACCAGTGAGCAGTTCTTC. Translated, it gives CASSRLAGGTSEQFF.